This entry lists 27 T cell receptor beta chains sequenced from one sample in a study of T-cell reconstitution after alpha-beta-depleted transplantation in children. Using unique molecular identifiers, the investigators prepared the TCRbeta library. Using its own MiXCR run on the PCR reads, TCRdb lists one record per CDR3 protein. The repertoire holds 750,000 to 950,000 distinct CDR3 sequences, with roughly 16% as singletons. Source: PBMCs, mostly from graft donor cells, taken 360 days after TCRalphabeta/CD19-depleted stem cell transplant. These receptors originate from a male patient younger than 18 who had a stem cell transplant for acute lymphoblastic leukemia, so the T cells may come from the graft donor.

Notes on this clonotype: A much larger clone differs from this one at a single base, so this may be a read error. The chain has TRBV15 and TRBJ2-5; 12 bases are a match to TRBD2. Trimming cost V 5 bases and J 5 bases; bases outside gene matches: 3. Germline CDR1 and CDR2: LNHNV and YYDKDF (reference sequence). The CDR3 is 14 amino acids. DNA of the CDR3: TGTGCCACCAGCGGGACTAGCGGGTGGGAGACCCAGTACTTC. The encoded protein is CATSGTSGWETQYF.

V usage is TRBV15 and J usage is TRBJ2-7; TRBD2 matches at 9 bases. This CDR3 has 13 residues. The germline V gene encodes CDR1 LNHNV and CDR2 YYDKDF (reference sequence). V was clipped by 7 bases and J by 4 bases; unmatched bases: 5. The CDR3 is CATKTSGGYEQYF. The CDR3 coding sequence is TGTGCCACCAAGACTAGCGGTGGATACGAGCAGTACTTC.

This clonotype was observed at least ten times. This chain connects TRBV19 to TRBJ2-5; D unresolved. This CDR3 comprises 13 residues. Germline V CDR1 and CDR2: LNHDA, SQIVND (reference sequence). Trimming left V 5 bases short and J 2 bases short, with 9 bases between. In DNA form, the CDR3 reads TGTGCCAGTAGTCTACTGGTACAAGAGACCCAGTACTTC. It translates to CASSLLVQETQYF.

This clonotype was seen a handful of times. The CDR3 loop reads CASSPPPGQGLYEQYF. The CDR3 bases are TGTGCCAGCAGTCCTCCGCCGGGACAGGGACTGTACGAGCAGTACTTC. The chain is built from TRBV28 and TRBJ2-7, with TRBD1 matching over 9 bases. Germline CDR1 MDHEN, CDR2 SYDVKM. The CDR3 spans 16 residues. V lost 5 bases, J lost 4 bases, and 12 bases stayed unmatched. Using reference TRBV28 and TRBJ2-7 for the parts outside the CDR3, the full variable domain is DVKVTQSSRYLVKRTGEKVFLECVQDMDHENMFWYRQDPGLGLRLIYFSYDVKMKEKGDIPEGYSVSREKKERFSLILESASTNQTSMYLCASSPPPGQGLYEQYFGPGTRLTVT.

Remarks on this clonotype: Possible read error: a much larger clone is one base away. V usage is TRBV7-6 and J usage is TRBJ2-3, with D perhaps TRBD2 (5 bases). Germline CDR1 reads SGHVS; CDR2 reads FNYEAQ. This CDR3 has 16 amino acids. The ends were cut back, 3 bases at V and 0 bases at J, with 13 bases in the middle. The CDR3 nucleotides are TGTGCCAGCAGCTTGTTAGCGCCTGCGAGCACAGATACGCAGTATTTT. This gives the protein CASSLLAPASTDTQYF.

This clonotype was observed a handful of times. The CDR3 region has the DNA TGTGCCAGCAGCCTGGGGAGACCACCAGGTACGCAGTATTTT. Its protein is CASSLGRPPGTQYF. The V gene is TRBV7-9, the J gene TRBJ2-3, with a weak D call TRBD2 (5 bases). The ends were cut back, 5 bases at V and 8 bases at J, with 17 bases in the middle. Germline CDR1 reads SEHNR; CDR2 reads FQNEAQ (reference sequence). This CDR3 is built from 14 residues.

As DNA, the CDR3 is TGTGCCAGCAGCCTACAGGGAAACCCCCAAGAGACCCAGTACTTC. Its protein is CASSLQGNPQETQYF. The chain uses TRBV7-9 and TRBJ2-5; possibly TRBD1 for D (6 bases). The CDR3 has 15 residues. The germline V gene has CDR1 SEHNR and CDR2 FQNEAQ (reference sequence). Deletions cut 5 bases from V and 1 base from J, with 14 bases between. Looking up the rest from reference TRBV7-9 and TRBJ2-5 gives the full variable domain: DTGVSQNPRHKITKRGQNVTFRCDPISEHNRLYWYRQTLGQGPEFLTYFQNEAQLEKSRLLSDRFSAERPKGSFSTLEIQRTEQGDSAMYLCASSLQGNPQETQYFGPGTRLLVL.

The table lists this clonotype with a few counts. DNA of the CDR3: TGTGCCAGCAGCTGGACAGGGTATTTCCCCGGGGAGCTGTTTTTT. This codes for CASSWTGYFPGELFF. This chain uses TRBV9 with TRBJ2-2, with 8 nucleotides matching TRBD1. Germline trimming cut 4 bases from V and 6 bases from J; bases unmatched to any gene: 8. The CDR3 has 15 residues. Germline-derived CDR1 and CDR2 are SGDLS and YYNGEE.

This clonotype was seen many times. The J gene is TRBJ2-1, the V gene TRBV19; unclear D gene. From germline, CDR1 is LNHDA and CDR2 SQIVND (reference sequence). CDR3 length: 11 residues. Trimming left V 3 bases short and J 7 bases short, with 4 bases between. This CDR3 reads CASSMGNEQFF. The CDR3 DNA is TGTGCCAGTAGTATGGGTAATGAGCAGTTCTTC.

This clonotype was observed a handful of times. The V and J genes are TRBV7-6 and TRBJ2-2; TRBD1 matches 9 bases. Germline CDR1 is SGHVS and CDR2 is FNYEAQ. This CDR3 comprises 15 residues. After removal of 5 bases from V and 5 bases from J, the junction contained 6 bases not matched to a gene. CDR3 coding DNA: TGTGCCAGCAGCCATCCGGGACAGGGTACCGGGGAGCTGTTTTTT. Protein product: CASSHPGQGTGELFF.

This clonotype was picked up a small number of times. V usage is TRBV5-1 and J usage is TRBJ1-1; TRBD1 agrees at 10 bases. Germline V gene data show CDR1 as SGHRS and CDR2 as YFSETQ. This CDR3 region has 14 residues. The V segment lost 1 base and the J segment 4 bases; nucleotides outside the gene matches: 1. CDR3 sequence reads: CASSLRDRGTEAFF. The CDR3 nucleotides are TGCGCCAGCAGCTTGAGGGACAGGGGCACTGAAGCTTTCTTT.

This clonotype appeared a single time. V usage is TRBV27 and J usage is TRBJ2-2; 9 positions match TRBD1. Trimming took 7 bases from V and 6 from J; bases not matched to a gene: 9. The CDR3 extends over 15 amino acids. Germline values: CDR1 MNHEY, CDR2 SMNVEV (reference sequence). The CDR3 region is CASKRTGVYPGELFF. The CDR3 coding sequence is TGTGCCAGCAAAAGGACAGGGGTGTATCCCGGGGAGCTGTTTTTT.

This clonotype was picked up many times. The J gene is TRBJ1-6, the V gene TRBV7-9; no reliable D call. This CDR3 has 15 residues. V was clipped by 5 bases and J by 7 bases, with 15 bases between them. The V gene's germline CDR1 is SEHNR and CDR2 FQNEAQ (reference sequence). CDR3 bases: TGTGCCAGCAGCCGAACAAGGGAAAAGAATTCACCCCTCCACTTT. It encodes CASSRTREKNSPLHF.

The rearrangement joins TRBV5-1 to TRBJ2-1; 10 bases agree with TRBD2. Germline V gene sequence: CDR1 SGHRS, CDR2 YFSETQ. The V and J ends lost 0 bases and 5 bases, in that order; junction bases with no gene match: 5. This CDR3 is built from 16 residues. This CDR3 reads CASSLVRSGRNNEQFF. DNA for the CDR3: TGCGCCAGCAGCTTGGTACGTAGCGGGAGGAACAATGAGCAGTTCTTC.

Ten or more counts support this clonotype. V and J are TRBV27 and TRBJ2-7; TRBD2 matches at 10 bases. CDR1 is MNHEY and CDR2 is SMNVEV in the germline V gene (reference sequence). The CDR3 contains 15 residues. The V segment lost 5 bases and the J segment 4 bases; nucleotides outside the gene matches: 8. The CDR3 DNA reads TGTGCCAGCAGTCTTAAAGCGGGAGGGCCGTACGAGCAGTACTTC. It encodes CASSLKAGGPYEQYF.

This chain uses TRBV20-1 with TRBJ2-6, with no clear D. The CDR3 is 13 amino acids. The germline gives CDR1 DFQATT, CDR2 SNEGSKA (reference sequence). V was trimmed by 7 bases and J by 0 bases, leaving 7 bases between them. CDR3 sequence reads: CSGSPSGANVLTF. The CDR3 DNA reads TGCAGTGGAAGTCCCTCTGGGGCCAACGTCCTGACTTTC.

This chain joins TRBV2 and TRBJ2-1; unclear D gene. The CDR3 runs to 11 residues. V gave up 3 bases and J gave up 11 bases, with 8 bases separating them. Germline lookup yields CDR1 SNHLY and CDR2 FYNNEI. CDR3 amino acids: CASSDWLQQFF. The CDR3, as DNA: TGTGCCAGCAGTGATTGGTTACAGCAGTTCTTC.

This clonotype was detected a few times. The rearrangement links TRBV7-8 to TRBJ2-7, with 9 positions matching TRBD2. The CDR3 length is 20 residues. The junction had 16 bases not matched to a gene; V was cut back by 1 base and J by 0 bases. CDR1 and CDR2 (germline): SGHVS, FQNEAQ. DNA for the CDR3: TGTGCCAGCAGCTTAGTTGGTAGCGGGAGTAGGGGCCAAAGCTCCTACGAGCAGTACTTC. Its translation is CASSLVGSGSRGQSSYEQYF.

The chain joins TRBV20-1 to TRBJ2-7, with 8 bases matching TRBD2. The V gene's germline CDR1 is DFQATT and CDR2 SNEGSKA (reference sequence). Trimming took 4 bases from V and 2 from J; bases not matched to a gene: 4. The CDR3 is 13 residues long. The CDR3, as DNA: TGCAGTGCTACTACTAGCGGAACCTACGAGCAGTACTTC. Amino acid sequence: CSATTSGTYEQYF.

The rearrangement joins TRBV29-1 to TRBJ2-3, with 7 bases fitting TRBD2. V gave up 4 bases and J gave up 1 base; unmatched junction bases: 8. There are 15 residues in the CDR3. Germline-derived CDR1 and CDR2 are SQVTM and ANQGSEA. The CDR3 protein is CSVVPLAAGTDTQYF. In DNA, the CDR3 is TGCAGCGTTGTTCCCCTAGCGGCAGGCACAGATACGCAGTATTTT.

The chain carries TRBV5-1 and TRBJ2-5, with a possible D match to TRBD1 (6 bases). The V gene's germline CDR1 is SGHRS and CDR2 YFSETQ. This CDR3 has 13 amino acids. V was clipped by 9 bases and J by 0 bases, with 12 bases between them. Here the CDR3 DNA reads TGCGCCACCCAGAGGGGGTACCAAGAGACCCAGTACTTC. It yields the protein CATQRGYQETQYF.

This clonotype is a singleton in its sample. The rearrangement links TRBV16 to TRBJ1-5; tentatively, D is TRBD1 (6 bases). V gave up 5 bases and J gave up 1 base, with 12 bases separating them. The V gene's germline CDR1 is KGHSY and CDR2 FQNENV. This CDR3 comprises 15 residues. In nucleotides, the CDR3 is TGTGCCAGCAGCTCCTTAACAGGGAGCAATCAGCCCCAGCATTTT. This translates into CASSSLTGSNQPQHF.

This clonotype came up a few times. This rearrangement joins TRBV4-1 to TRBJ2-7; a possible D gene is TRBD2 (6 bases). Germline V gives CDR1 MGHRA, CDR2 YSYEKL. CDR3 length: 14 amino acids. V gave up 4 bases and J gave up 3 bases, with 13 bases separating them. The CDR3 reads CASSRLGLDYEQYF. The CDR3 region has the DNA TGCGCCAGCAGCCGACTAGGGTTAGACTACGAGCAGTACTTC.

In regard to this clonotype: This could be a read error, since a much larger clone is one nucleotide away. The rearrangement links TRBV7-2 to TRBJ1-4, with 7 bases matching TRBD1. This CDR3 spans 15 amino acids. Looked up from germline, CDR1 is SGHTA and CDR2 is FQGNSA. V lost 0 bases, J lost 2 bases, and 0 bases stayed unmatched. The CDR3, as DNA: TGTGCCAGCAGCTTAGCGACAGGGACTAATGAAAAACTGTTTTTT. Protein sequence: CASSLATGTNEKLFF.

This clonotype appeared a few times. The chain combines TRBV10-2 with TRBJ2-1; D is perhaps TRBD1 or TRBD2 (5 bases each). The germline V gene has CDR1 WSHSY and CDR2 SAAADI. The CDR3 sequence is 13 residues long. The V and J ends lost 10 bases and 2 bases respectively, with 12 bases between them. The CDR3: CATRGATYNEQFF. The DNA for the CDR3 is TGCGCCACCCGGGGCGCTACCTACAATGAGCAGTTCTTC.

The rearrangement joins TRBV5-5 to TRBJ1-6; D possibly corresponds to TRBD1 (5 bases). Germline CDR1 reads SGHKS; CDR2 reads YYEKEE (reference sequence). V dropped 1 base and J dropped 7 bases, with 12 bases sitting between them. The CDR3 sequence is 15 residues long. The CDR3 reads CASSLLGALNSPLHF. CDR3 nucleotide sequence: TGTGCCAGCAGCTTGTTAGGGGCGCTGAATTCACCCCTCCACTTT.

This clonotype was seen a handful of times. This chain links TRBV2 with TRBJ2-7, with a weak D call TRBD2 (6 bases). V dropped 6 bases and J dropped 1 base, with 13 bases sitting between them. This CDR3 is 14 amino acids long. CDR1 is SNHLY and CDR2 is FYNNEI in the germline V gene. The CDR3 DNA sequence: TGTGCCAGCAGAGACCGGGAGTCTTCCTACGAGCAGTACTTC. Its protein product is CASRDRESSYEQYF.